This TCR beta chain is drawn from a study of blood T cell repertoires in COVID-19. Across the study: Nucleic acid was either cDNA or gDNA, and it came from T cells, B-cell-depleted T cells, or PBMCs.

The method was immunoSEQ multiplex PCR; TCRdb's version includes in-frame clones alone and lacks a portion of them. The sample includes some 83,000 clones, approximately 89% of them seen just once. The receptor's source is a man between 60 and 75 years old with acute or convalescent COVID-19. The sequencing sample was made of peripheral blood.

The CDR3 loop reads CASSPTLAGGDHNEQFF. CDR3 DNA sequence: TGTGCCAGCTCACCCACACTAGCGGGAGGGGACCACAATGAGCAGTTCTTC. The chain uses TRBV18 and TRBJ2-1; 13 nucleotides line up with TRBD2. Germline CDR1 is KGHSH and CDR2 is LQKENI. CDR3 size: 17 residues. After removal of 3 bases from V and 5 bases from J, the junction contained 7 bases not matched to a gene.